The clone carrying this T cell receptor beta chain was counted a few times. In TCRdb, the 5' RACE reads were re-called with MiXCR into one record per CDR3 protein. The sample shows approximately 700,000 distinct CDR3 sequences, 15% to 20% of them seen only once. This sample is drawn from a study of identical twins. The ends were cut back, 1 base at V and 1 base at J, with 11 bases in the middle. CDR3 length equals 15 residues. Germline CDR1 is LGHNA and CDR2 is YSLEER. These data are also associated with another study on T cells expressing NK-cell markers. That investigation notes: Sequencing of TCR beta repertoires drew on sorted CD3+CD56+NKG2C+, CD3+CD56+NKG2C- and CD3+CD56-NKG2C+ T cells. Each of roughly six donors carried dominant NKG2C+ clonotypes accounting for roughly 1.0-8% of CD8+ T cells. Expanded NKG2C+ T cell clones were not confirmed as HCMV-specific.

The sequenced sample was PBMCs. The sequence came from a woman between 18 and 30 years old in good health. This chain connects TRBV4-3 to TRBJ2-7; no reliable D call. CDR3 DNA: TGCGCCAGCAGCCAAGCACTCAGATATTCCTACGAGCAGTACTTC. Encoded protein: CASSQALRYSYEQYF.